This passage covers 6 T cell receptor beta chains from one sample sequenced in a study of regulatory T cells in long-lasting Graves disease. Arm-PCR with iRepertoire HTBI primers amplified the CDR3 regions for these TCR beta libraries. TCRdb itself ran the multiplex PCR reads through MiXCR, one entry per CDR3 protein. The sample carries about 660,000 distinct CDR3 sequences, 30% recorded once. As to time point: persistent/refractory GD, antithyroid drugs over 5 years with positive TRAb. After RNA was extracted from PBMCs, the TCR library was made from it. The sequences come from peripheral blood mononuclear cells (PBMCs), collected when the disease was refractory, from a patient treated with antithyroid drugs. Source of these receptors: a female donor with Graves disease.

The chain uses TRBV10-2 and TRBJ1-5, with D unresolved. CDR1 is WSHSY and CDR2 is SAAADI in the germline V gene. Trimming pared 3 bases from V and 7 bases from J, leaving 16 bases between. This CDR3 has 15 residues. The DNA for the CDR3 is TGCGCCAGCAGTGAATGGTTAGGTGGCGAACAGCCCCAGCATTTT. It encodes CASSEWLGGEQPQHF.

This clonotype has just a few counts. V usage is TRBV6-1 and J usage is TRBJ2-1, with TRBD2 identical over 7 bases. The CDR3 is 13 residues long. Germline-derived CDR1 and CDR2 are MNHNS and SASEGT. With V trimmed by 6 bases and J by 5 bases, 4 bases remained unmatched. CDR3 loop: CASRQLANNEQFF. In nucleotides, the CDR3 is TGTGCCAGCAGACAACTAGCGAACAATGAGCAGTTCTTC.

The chain recombines TRBV5-1 with TRBJ1-2; no clear D. The germline CDR1 and CDR2 sequences are SGHRS and YFSETQ. The CDR3 sequence is 13 residues long. Trimming removed 0 bases at V and 8 bases at J, with 11 bases between. CDR3 in DNA: TGCGCCAGCAGCTTGGCCAGCGGAGAAGGCTACACCTTC. It specifies CASSLASGEGYTF.

The chain recombines TRBV20-1 with TRBJ1-6; TRBD1 is a possible D gene (6 bases). Germline CDR1 and CDR2: DFQATT and SNEGSKA (reference sequence). V dropped 5 bases and J dropped 14 bases, with 19 bases sitting between them. This CDR3 has 13 residues. CDR3: CSAPGQLGWALHF. Written as DNA, the CDR3 is TGCAGTGCTCCCGGACAGCTGGGGTGGGCCCTCCACTTT.

V usage is TRBV6-1 and J usage is TRBJ1-5; D is ambiguous. The germline V gene has CDR1 MNHNS and CDR2 SASEGT. CDR3 length equals 12 residues. The V gene lost 6 bases and the J gene lost 9 bases, with 12 bases spanning the gap. DNA of the CDR3: TGTGCCAGCAGCCTCGGGGATCGGCCCCAGCATTTT. It codes for CASSLGDRPQHF.

The chain links TRBV20-1 to TRBJ2-7, with 12 bases that match TRBD2. There are 20 residues in the CDR3. CDR1 is DFQATT and CDR2 is SNEGSKA in the germline V gene (reference sequence). Trimming cost V 3 bases and J 3 bases; bases outside gene matches: 21. Here the CDR3 reads CSARGGLWGSTSGRHYEQYF. CDR3 DNA sequence: TGCAGTGCTAGGGGGGGGCTTTGGGGGTCGACTAGCGGGAGACACTACGAGCAGTACTTC.